The sequence of this T cell receptor beta chain was determined in a study of T cells in Graves' hyperthyroidism and ophthalmopathy. Findings of the study overall: In blood, most of the thyroid clonotypes expanded above 0.001 were also present.

Amplification of TCR beta CDR3 regions used RNA as the template. When the TCR CDR3 underwent first-round RT-PCR, the HTBI primer set was used. One entry per CDR3 protein, called by TCRdb with MiXCR from the multiplex PCR reads. This table has about 300,000 distinct CDR3 sequences, 16% appearing once. This clonotype was counted ten times or more. Its matching antigen is unknown. Stable Graves' hyperthyroidism denoted no ophthalmopathy progression over 18 months. The material sequenced was blood. This TCR came from a young man with Graves' hyperthyroidism.

The CDR3 reads CASSSLSLDEQFF. The CDR3 DNA sequence: TGTGCCAGCAGTTCGTTATCTCTCGATGAGCAGTTCTTC. This rearrangement joins TRBV12-3 or TRBV12-4 to TRBJ2-1; D is ambiguous. The germline V and J ends were trimmed by 4 bases and 8 bases, with 12 bases remaining between them. The CDR3 extends over 13 amino acids.